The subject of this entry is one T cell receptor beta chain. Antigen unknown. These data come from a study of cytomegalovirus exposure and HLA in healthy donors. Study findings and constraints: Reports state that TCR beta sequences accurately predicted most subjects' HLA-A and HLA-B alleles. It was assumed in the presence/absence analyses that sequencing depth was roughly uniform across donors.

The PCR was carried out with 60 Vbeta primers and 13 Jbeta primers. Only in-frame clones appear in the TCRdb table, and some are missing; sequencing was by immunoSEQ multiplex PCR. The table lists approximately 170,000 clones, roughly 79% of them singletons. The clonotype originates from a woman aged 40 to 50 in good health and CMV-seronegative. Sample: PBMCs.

This chain's CDR3 is CASSEQGPQNYNEQFF. The CDR3 DNA reads as TGTGCCAGCAGTGAACAGGGGCCTCAAAATTATAATGAGCAGTTCTTC. This chain connects TRBV6-1 to TRBJ2-1; D possibly corresponds to TRBD1 (6 bases). The V and J ends lost 2 bases and 7 bases respectively, with 18 bases between them. The CDR3 is made up of 16 amino acids. Germline lookup yields CDR1 MNHNS and CDR2 SASEGT.